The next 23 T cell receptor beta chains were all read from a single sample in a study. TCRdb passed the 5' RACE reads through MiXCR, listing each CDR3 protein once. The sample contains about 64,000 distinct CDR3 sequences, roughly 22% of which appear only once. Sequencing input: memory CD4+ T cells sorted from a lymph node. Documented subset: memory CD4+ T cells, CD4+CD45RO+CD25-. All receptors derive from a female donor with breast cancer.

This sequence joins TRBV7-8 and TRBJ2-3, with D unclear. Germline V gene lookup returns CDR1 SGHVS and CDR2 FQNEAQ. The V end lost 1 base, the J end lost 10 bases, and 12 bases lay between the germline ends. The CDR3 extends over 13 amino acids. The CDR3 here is CASSLVSAYAQYF. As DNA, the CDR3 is TGTGCCAGCAGCTTAGTCTCTGCCTATGCGCAGTATTTT.

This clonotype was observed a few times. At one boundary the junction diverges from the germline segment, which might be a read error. The CDR3 sequence: CASTVGEEDTQYF. In DNA form, the CDR3 reads TGTGCCAGCACGGTGGGAGAGGAAGATACGCAGTATTTC. V usage is TRBV14 and J usage is TRBJ2-3; maybe TRBD2 (5 bases). The CDR3 has 13 amino acids. From germline, CDR1 is SGHDN and CDR2 FVKESK.

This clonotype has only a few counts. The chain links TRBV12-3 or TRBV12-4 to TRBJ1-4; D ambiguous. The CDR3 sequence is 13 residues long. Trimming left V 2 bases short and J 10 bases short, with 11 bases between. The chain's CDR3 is CASSLRDGRKLFF. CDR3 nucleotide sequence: TGTGCCAGCAGTTTACGAGACGGCAGAAAACTGTTTTTT.

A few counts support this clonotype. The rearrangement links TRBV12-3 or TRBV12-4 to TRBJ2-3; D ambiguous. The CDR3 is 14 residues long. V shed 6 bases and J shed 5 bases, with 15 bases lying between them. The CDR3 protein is CASRLGSEEDTQYF. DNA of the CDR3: TGTGCCAGCAGATTGGGGTCAGAGGAAGATACGCAGTATTTT.

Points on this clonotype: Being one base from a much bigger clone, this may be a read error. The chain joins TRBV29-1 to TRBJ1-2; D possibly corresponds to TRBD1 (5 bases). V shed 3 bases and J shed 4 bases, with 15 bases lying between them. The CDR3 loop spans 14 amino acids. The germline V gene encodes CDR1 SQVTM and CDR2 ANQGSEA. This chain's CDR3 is CSVEAGLGVYGYTF. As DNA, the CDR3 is TGCAGCGTTGAGGCCGGGTTGGGGGTCTATGGCTACACCTTC.

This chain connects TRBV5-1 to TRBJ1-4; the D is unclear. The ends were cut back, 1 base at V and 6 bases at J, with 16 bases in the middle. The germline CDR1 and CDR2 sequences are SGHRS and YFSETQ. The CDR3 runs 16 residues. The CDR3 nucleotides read TGCGCCAGCAGCTTGAAAGATGGAGGGAGAGATGAAAAACTGTTTTTT. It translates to CASSLKDGGRDEKLFF.

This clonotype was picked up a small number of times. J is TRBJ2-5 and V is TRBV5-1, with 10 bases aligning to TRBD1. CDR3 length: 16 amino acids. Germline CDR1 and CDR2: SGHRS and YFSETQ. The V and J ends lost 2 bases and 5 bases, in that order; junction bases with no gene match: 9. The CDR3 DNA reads TGCGCCAGCAGCTTTACCGGGGACAGGGGATCTGAGACCCAGTACTTC. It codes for CASSFTGDRGSETQYF.

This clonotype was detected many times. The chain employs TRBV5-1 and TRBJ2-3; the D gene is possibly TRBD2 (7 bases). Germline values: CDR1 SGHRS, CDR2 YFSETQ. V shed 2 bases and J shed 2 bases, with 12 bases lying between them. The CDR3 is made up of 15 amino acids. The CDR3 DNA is TGCGCCAGCAGCTTAGGTCGGGGGGCCACAGATACGCAGTATTTT. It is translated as CASSLGRGATDTQYF.

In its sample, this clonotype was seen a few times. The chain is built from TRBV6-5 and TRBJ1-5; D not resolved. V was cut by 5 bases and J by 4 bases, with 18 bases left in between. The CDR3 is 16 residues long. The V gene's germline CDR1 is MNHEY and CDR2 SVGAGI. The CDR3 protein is CASSARPGVRNQPQHF. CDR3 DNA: TGTGCCAGCAGTGCGCGGCCGGGTGTTAGGAATCAGCCCCAGCATTTT.

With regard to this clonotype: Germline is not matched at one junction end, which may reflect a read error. The CDR3: CASSWRQSYSNTEASF. As DNA, the CDR3 is TGTGCCAGCAGTTGGCGACAGAGCTATTCGAACACTGAAGCTTCCTTT. The J gene is TRBJ1-1, the V gene TRBV6-5; D perhaps matches TRBD1 (5 bases). This CDR3 spans 16 amino acids. Per the germline V gene, CDR1 is MNHEY and CDR2 is SVGAGI.

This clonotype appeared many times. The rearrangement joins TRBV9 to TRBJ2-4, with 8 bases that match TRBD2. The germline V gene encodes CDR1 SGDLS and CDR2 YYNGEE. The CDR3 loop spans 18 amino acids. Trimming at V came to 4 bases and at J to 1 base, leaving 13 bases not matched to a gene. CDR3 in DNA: TGTGCCAGCAGCCCAAAAGCGGGAGAGGGTATGGCCAAAAACATTCAGTACTTC. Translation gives CASSPKAGEGMAKNIQYF.

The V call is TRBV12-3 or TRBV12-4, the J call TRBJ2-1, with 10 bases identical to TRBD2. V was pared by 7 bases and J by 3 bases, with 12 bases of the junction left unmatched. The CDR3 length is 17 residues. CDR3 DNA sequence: TGTGCCAGCACCAGGACTAGCGGCATAACGAACTACAATGAGCAGTTCTTC. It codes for CASTRTSGITNYNEQFF.

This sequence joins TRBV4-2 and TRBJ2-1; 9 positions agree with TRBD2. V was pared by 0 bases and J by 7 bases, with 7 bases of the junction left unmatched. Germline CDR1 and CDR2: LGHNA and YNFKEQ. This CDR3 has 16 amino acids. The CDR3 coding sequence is TGTGCCAGCAGCCAAGACGCTAGCGGGGCACTTAATGAGCAGTTCTTC. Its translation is CASSQDASGALNEQFF.

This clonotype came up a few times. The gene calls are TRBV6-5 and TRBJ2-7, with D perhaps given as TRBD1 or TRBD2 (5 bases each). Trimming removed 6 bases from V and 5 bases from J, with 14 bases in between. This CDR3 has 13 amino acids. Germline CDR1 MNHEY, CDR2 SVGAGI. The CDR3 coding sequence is TGTGCCAGCAGCCGTGATCGGGGCGACGAGCAGTACTTC. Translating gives CASSRDRGDEQYF.

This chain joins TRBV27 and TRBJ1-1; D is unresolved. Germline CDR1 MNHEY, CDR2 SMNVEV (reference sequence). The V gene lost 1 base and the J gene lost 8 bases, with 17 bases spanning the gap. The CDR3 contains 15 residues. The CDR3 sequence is CASSLYSRGFSEAFF. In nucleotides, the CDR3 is TGTGCCAGCAGTTTATACTCCAGAGGGTTCTCGGAAGCTTTCTTT.

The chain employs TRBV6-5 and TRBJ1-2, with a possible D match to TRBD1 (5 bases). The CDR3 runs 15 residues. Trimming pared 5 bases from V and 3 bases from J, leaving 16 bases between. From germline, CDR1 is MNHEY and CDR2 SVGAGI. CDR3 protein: CASSALGGVDYGYTF. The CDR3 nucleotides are TGTGCCAGCAGTGCCCTGGGGGGGGTGGACTATGGCTACACCTTC.

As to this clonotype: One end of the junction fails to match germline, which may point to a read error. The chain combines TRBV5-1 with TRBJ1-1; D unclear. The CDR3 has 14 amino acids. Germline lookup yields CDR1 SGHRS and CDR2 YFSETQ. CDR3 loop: CANSFKGGTTEAFF. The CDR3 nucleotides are TGCGCCAACAGCTTCAAGGGAGGTACGACTGAAGCTTTCTTT.

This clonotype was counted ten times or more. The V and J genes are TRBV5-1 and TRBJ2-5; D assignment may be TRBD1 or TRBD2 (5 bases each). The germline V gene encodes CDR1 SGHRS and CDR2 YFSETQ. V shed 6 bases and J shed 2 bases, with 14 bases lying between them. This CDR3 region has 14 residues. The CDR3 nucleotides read TGCGCCAGCAACGATGGGACGGTTCAAGAGACCCAGTACTTC. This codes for CASNDGTVQETQYF.

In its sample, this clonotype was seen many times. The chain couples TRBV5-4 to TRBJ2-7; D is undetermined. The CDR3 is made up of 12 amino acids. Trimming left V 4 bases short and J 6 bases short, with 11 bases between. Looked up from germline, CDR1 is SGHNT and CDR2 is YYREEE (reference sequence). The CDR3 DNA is TGTGCCAGCAGCCTTCGCCGAGGCGAGCAGTACTTC. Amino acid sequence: CASSLRRGEQYF.

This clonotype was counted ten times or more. DNA of the CDR3: TGCGCCAGCAGCCTGGGTGGTCACAATGAGCAGTTCTTC. Protein: CASSLGGHNEQFF. The rearrangement uses TRBV5-1 and TRBJ2-1; D is uncertain. Germline CDR1 and CDR2: SGHRS and YFSETQ. Trimming removed 4 bases at V and 5 bases at J, with 10 bases between. CDR3 size: 13 residues.

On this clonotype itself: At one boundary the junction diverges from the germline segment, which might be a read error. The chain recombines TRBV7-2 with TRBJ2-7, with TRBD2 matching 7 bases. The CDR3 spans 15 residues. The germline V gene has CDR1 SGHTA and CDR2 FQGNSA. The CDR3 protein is CASSLGGLPTYGQYF. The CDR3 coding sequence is TGTGCCAGCAGCTTAGGGGGACTACCAACCTACGGGCAGTACTTC.

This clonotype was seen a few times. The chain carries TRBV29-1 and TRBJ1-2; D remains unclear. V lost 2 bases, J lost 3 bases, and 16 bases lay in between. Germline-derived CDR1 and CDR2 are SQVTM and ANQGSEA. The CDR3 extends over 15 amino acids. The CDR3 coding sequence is TGCAGCGTTGAAAAGGTGCGAGATGGAGACTATGGCTACACCTTC. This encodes CSVEKVRDGDYGYTF. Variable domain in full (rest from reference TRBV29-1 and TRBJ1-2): SAVISQKPSRDICQRGTSLTIQCQVDSQVTMMFWYRQQPGQSLTLIATANQGSEATYESGFVIDKFPISRPNLTFSTLTVSNMSPEDSSIYLCSVEKVRDGDYGYTFGSGTRLTVV.

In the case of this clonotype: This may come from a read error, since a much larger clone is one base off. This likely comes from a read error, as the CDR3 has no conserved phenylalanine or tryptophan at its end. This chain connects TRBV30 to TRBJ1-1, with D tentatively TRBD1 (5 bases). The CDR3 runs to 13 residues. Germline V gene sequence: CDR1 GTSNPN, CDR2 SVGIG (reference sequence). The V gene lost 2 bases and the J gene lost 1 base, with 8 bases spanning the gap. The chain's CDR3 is CAWSRGGNTEAFL. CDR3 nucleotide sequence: TGTGCCTGGAGTCGTGGGGGGAACACTGAAGCTTTCCTT.